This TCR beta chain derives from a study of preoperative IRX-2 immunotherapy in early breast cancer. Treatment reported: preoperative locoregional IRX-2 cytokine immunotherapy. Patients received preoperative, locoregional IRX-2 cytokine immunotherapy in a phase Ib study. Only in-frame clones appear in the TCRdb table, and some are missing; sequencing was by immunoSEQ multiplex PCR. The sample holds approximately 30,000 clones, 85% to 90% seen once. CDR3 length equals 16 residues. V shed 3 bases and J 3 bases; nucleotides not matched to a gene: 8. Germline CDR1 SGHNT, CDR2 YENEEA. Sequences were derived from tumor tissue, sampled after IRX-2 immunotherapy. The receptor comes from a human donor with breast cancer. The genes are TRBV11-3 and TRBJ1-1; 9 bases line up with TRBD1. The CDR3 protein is CASSLGVRQGDTEAFF. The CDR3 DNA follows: TGTGCCAGCAGCTTGGGGGTTCGACAGGGGGACACTGAAGCTTTCTTT.